This T cell receptor beta chain was identified during a study of blood T cell repertoires in COVID-19. Background on the study: Spain, Italy and the United States supplied samples that represented acute and convalescent COVID-19. PBMCs, B-cell-depleted T cells, or T cells were the source of the cDNA or gDNA that made up the material.

Per the authors' pipeline: How many nucleated cells were present was estimated from reference gene primer amplification. The data were produced by immunoSEQ multiplex PCR, yet TCRdb's version contains in-frame clones alone and is incomplete. The DNA was the basis for D and trimming; V, J and clone size are from that table. Here the sample spans about 110,000 clones, over 65% being singletons. This clonotype was obtained from a woman aged 40-49 years with acute or convalescent COVID-19. The sample taken for sequencing was peripheral blood.

This chain's CDR3 is CASSLAIPGAEQYF. In nucleotides, the CDR3 is TGCGCCAGCAGCTTGGCCATTCCGGGTGCCGAGCAGTACTTC. The chain has TRBV5-1 and TRBJ2-7; D gene unclear. The CDR3 sequence is 14 residues long. Germline V gene data show CDR1 as SGHRS and CDR2 as YFSETQ. V was pared by 0 bases and J by 6 bases, with 13 bases between.